The 21 T cell receptor beta chains given below trace back to one sample, sequenced in a study of blood T cell repertoires in COVID-19. Profiled with immunoSEQ multiplex PCR; TCRdb holds only in-frame clones, not every one. The data show about 110,000 clones, 70% to 85% seen once. The source material was peripheral blood. These receptors were collected from a woman older than 75 with active or convalescent COVID-19.

In DNA form, the CDR3 reads TGTGCCACCAGCAGAGAGGTAACTAGCTCAAGGAGGACGCAGTATTTT. This sequence encodes CATSREVTSSRRTQYF. The rearrangement joins TRBV15 to TRBJ2-3; a possible D gene is TRBD2 (6 bases). The CDR3 spans 16 residues. Trimming cost V 0 bases and J 9 bases, with 19 bases left between them. Germline V gene sequence: CDR1 LNHNV, CDR2 YYDKDF (reference sequence).

CDR3: CASSSLAGDLDTQYF. CDR3 nucleotide sequence: TGTGCCAGCAGCTCGCTAGCGGGAGACTTAGATACGCAGTATTTT. V and J are TRBV3-1 (or the pseudogene TRBV3-2) and TRBJ2-3; TRBD2 agrees at 10 bases. From germline, CDR1 is LGHDT and CDR2 YNNKEL (reference sequence). The CDR3 extends over 15 amino acids. Trimming cost V 5 bases and J 5 bases; bases outside gene matches: 7.

The chain carries TRBV28 and TRBJ1-1; no reliable D call. V lost 5 bases to trimming and J lost 4 bases, with 14 bases between them. CDR3 length equals 14 residues. Germline V lookup: CDR1 MDHEN, CDR2 SYDVKM. The DNA of the CDR3 is TGTGCCAGCAGTGAGATACCTCTTGGCACTGAAGCTTTCTTT. Its protein is CASSEIPLGTEAFF.

V gene TRBV28 combines with J gene TRBJ2-7, with TRBD1 matching over 9 bases. With V trimmed by 5 bases and J by 6 bases, 11 bases remained unmatched. The germline CDR1 and CDR2 sequences are MDHEN and SYDVKM. CDR3 length equals 15 residues. In nucleotides, the CDR3 is TGTGCCAGCAGTCCCTGGGGACAGGGAATGGGCGAGCAGTACTTC. This encodes CASSPWGQGMGEQYF. Together with reference TRBV28 and TRBJ2-7, the CDR3 gives the full variable domain: DVKVTQSSRYLVKRTGEKVFLECVQDMDHENMFWYRQDPGLGLRLIYFSYDVKMKEKGDIPEGYSVSREKKERFSLILESASTNQTSMYLCASSPWGQGMGEQYFGPGTRLTVT.

With respect to this clone: At one of its ends the junction is not consistent with the germline gene, which may arise from a read error. V is TRBV12-5 and J is TRBJ2-7; weak D call: TRBD2 (7 bases). There are 12 residues in the CDR3. CDR1 is LGHNT and CDR2 is FRNRAP in the germline V gene. The CDR3 sequence is CASGLFPGGLDF. The DNA of the CDR3 is TGTGCTAGTGGTTTGTTCCCCGGGGGGCTGGACTTC.

The chain carries TRBV9 and TRBJ2-3; perhaps TRBD2 as D (6 bases). Germline CDR1 and CDR2: SGDLS and YYNGEE. There are 13 residues in the CDR3. Trimming removed 6 bases at V and 2 bases at J, with 10 bases between. CDR3 bases: TGTGCCAGCAAGGCGGGGTTCACAGATACGCAGTATTTT. It translates to CASKAGFTDTQYF.

The chain links TRBV18 to TRBJ1-1; TRBD1 matches 9 bases. Germline V lookup: CDR1 KGHSH, CDR2 LQKENI. There are 14 residues in the CDR3. Germline trimming cut 2 bases from V and 4 bases from J; bases unmatched to any gene: 2. The DNA for the CDR3 is TGTGCCAGCTCACCAGGGACAGGGACCACTGAAGCTTTCTTT. As protein: CASSPGTGTTEAFF.

The chain links TRBV5-1 to TRBJ2-1; the D gene is possibly TRBD1 (6 bases). The CDR3 runs 15 residues. V dropped 5 bases and J dropped 1 base, with 13 bases sitting between them. CDR1 and CDR2 from the germline V gene are SGHRS and YFSETQ. CDR3 sequence: CASSAGTPSYNEQFF. The DNA of the CDR3 is TGCGCCAGCAGTGCCGGGACACCTTCCTACAATGAGCAGTTCTTC.

As regards this clone: The same CDR3 can be traced to other DNA sequences in this sample. The chain uses TRBV30 and TRBJ1-5; D ambiguous. V was clipped by 2 bases and J by 4 bases, with 9 bases between them. There are 13 residues in the CDR3. From germline, CDR1 is GTSNPN and CDR2 SVGIG (reference sequence). CDR3 sequence reads: CAWSSRGNQPQHF. DNA of the CDR3: TGTGCCTGGAGTTCCCGAGGTAATCAGCCCCAGCATTTT.

The chain links TRBV7-6 to TRBJ2-5, with 8 positions matching TRBD2. The length of the CDR3 is 15 residues. Per the germline V gene, CDR1 is SGHVS and CDR2 is FNYEAQ. J gave up 1 base and V 5 bases, and 6 bases lay outside the gene matches. In DNA form, the CDR3 reads TGTGCCAGCAGCGCGATAGCGGGACCCCAAGAGACCCAGTACTTC. It is translated as CASSAIAGPQETQYF.

The rearrangement uses TRBV6-5 and TRBJ2-7; D gene ambiguous. Germline values: CDR1 MNHEY, CDR2 SVGAGI. The CDR3 runs to 15 residues. Trimming removed 5 bases at V and 0 bases at J, with 14 bases between. This chain's CDR3 is CASSPSTAVSYEQYF. CDR3 DNA: TGTGCCAGCAGTCCTTCTACTGCGGTCTCCTACGAGCAGTACTTC.

The J gene is TRBJ2-3, the V gene TRBV24-1, with TRBD1 matching over 8 bases. After removal of 4 bases from V and 4 bases from J, the junction contained 3 bases not matched to a gene. This CDR3 is built from 14 residues. Germline lookup yields CDR1 KGHDR and CDR2 SFDVKD. CDR3 region: CATSDPTGADTQYF. In DNA form, the CDR3 reads TGTGCCACCAGTGACCCGACAGGGGCAGATACGCAGTATTTT.

This clone is a singleton in its sample. This chain connects TRBV7-8 to TRBJ2-3; 9 bases agree with TRBD2. Germline V gene data show CDR1 as SGHVS and CDR2 as FQNEAQ. The CDR3 totals 18 residues. Unmatched junction bases numbered 12, after V lost 0 bases and J lost 5 bases. DNA for the CDR3: TGTGCCAGCAGCTTAGCGCTCGGTTTAGCGGGAGTGCTAGATACGCAGTATTTT. It specifies CASSLALGLAGVLDTQYF. The full variable domain, with the rest looked up from reference TRBV7-8 and TRBJ2-3, is GAGVSQSPRYKVAKRGQDVALRCDPISGHVSLFWYQQALGQGPEFLTYFQNEAQLDKSGLPSDRFFAERPEGSVSTLKIQRTQQEDSAVYLCASSLALGLAGVLDTQYFGPGTRLTVL.

The V call is TRBV6-5, the J call TRBJ1-1; 7 bases map to TRBD1. CDR3 length equals 13 residues. CDR1 is MNHEY, CDR2 SVGAGI, per germline. V shed 7 bases and J 1 base; nucleotides not matched to a gene: 3. CDR3 sequence reads: CASNRQGNTEAFF. DNA for the CDR3: TGTGCCAGCAACCGACAGGGGAACACTGAAGCTTTCTTT.

The V and J genes are TRBV18 and TRBJ2-3; 12 bases line up with TRBD2. The CDR3 length is 16 residues. Germline CDR1 reads KGHSH; CDR2 reads LQKENI. The V gene end was trimmed by 2 bases and the J gene end by 3 bases; junction bases not matched to a gene: 3. The CDR3 DNA sequence: TGTGCCAGCTCACCAAGACTAGCGGGAGTGACAGATACGCAGTATTTT. Its translation: CASSPRLAGVTDTQYF.

The J gene is TRBJ1-2, the V gene TRBV2, with 8 positions matching TRBD1. Germline V CDR1 and CDR2: SNHLY, FYNNEI. There are 14 residues in the CDR3. J lost 8 bases, V lost 8 bases, and 13 bases had no gene match. The CDR3 sequence: CASEVTQGEGGYTF. The CDR3 bases are TGTGCCAGCGAGGTGACACAGGGGGAGGGCGGCTACACCTTC. The full variable domain, in which reference TRBV2 and TRBJ1-2 provide the parts outside the CDR3, is EPEVTQTPSHQVTQMGQEVILRCVPISNHLYFYWYRQILGQKVEFLVSFYNNEISEKSEIFDDQFSVERPDGSNFTLKIRSTKLEDSAMYFCASEVTQGEGGYTFGSGTRLTVV.

The gene calls are TRBV5-8 and TRBJ2-7; 9 nucleotides match TRBD1. CDR3 length: 15 amino acids. CDR1 is SGHTS and CDR2 is YDEGEE in the germline V gene. The ends lost 4 bases at V and 0 bases at J; junction bases unmatched: 5. The CDR3 loop is CASSLGQGTSYEQYF. DNA for the CDR3: TGTGCCAGCAGCCTAGGACAGGGGACCTCCTACGAGCAGTACTTC.

The CDR3: CASSRDTRGDTQYF. The CDR3 bases are TGCGCCAGCAGCCGGGACACGCGGGGGGATACGCAGTATTTT. The chain joins TRBV5-1 to TRBJ2-3; D might be TRBD2 (7 bases). Germline V gene sequence: CDR1 SGHRS, CDR2 YFSETQ. Trimming cost V 4 bases and J 6 bases, with 15 bases left between them. This CDR3 is 14 amino acids long. The whole variable domain, filled in from reference TRBV5-1 and TRBJ2-3, reads KAGVTQTPRYLIKTRGQQVTLSCSPISGHRSVSWYQQTPGQGLQFLFEYFSETQRNKGNFPGRFSGRQFSNSRSEMNVSTLELGDSALYLCASSRDTRGDTQYFGPGTRLTVL.

V is TRBV7-9 and J is TRBJ1-4; 8 bases are a match to TRBD1. Per the germline V gene, CDR1 is SEHNR and CDR2 is FQNEAQ (reference sequence). Trimming cost V 3 bases and J 13 bases; bases outside gene matches: 10. The length of the CDR3 is 14 residues. This chain's CDR3 is CASSLDREGGILFF. CDR3 sequence (DNA): TGTGCCAGCAGCTTGGACAGGGAGGGAGGGATACTGTTTTTT. The whole variable domain, filled in from reference TRBV7-9 and TRBJ1-4, reads DTGVSQNPRHKITKRGQNVTFRCDPISEHNRLYWYRQTLGQGPEFLTYFQNEAQLEKSRLLSDRFSAERPKGSFSTLEIQRTEQGDSAMYLCASSLDREGGILFFGSGTQLSVL.

V gene TRBV6-4 combines with J gene TRBJ2-7; D call uncertain. The CDR3 is made up of 14 amino acids. The germline V gene has CDR1 MRHNA and CDR2 SNTAGT. Trimming took off 1 base at V and 0 bases at J, with 7 bases between the two ends. The CDR3 loop is CASSDFRHSYEQYF. For the CDR3, the DNA is TGTGCCAGCAGTGACTTTCGACACTCCTACGAGCAGTACTTC.

This clone appeared many times. The V and J genes are TRBV21-1 and TRBJ2-3; TRBD2, the D gene given by the table, was not confirmed from the DNA. TRBV21-1 is designated a pseudogene. This CDR3 region has 15 residues. The CDR3 is CASSKPQTKTDTQYF. Written as DNA, the CDR3 is TGTGCCAGCAGCAAACCCCAGACTAAAACAGATACGCAGTATTTT.